The next 23 T cell receptor beta chains were all read from a single sample in a study of post-analysis software for immune sequencing data (dated by TCRdb to between 2014 and 2016). These receptors' antigens are unknown. Broader findings and caveats from the paper: Patients showed significantly higher frequencies than controls for about five TRBV segments, among them TRBV5-6, TRBV5-1 and TRBV20-1.

Library method: PCR. Sequencing used an Illumina HiSeq 2500. To reduce PCR and sequencing biases, unique molecular identifiers were incorporated into the TCR beta cDNA libraries. TCRdb handled the public reads itself, with Q25 trimming in fastp and clone calling in MiXCR, and kept productive beta chains. Here each entry gathers all rows of one CDR3 protein and keeps the most common genes and DNA. Here the sample has about 770,000 distinct CDR3 sequences; approximately 44% occur a single time. Approximately 4.4% of the sample is held by the ten biggest clonotypes. The specimen sequenced was blood. Every receptor here comes from a girl between 10 and 17 years old with multiple sclerosis.

The chain combines TRBV5-1 with TRBJ1-2; D may be TRBD1 (6 bases). This CDR3 contains 13 residues. Germline assignment: CDR1 SGHRS and CDR2 YFSETQ. Trimming stripped 7 bases from V and 2 bases from J, with 12 bases between. This CDR3 is CASGTGGNYGYTF. The CDR3 DNA reads TGCGCCAGCGGGACTGGGGGCAACTATGGCTACACCTTC.

There are a few counts of this clonotype. The chain is built from TRBV7-2 and TRBJ1-5, with a possible D match to TRBD1 (6 bases). CDR1 and CDR2 from the germline V gene are SGHTA and FQGNSA. Trimming stripped 5 bases from V and 3 bases from J, with 14 bases between. The CDR3 has 15 amino acids. The CDR3 here is CASSPDSLYNQPQHF. The DNA of the CDR3 is TGTGCCAGCAGCCCGGACAGTCTGTACAATCAGCCCCAGCATTTT.

The CDR3 protein is CASSGQGTALYDQLFF. The CDR3 nucleotides are TGTGCCAGCAGCGGTCAGGGGACAGCTCTGTACGATCAACTGTTTTTT. The rearrangement joins TRBV9 to TRBJ1-4; TRBD1 matches 7 bases. The germline V gene has CDR1 SGDLS and CDR2 YYNGEE. The trim removed 3 bases at V and 12 bases at J, leaving 17 bases unmatched. The CDR3 loop spans 16 amino acids.

This chain links TRBV20-1 with TRBJ2-1; D may be TRBD2 (5 bases). The CDR3 spans 13 residues. Trimming pared 6 bases from V and 11 bases from J, leaving 20 bases between. Germline loops: CDR1 DFQATT, CDR2 SNEGSKA (reference sequence). In DNA, the CDR3 is TGCAGTGCGACTGGTGCTCCTAGCTCTAAGCAGTTCTTC. Translation gives CSATGAPSSKQFF.

The rearrangement uses TRBV24-1 and TRBJ2-4; 9 bases match TRBD1. The J call may be wrong; the DNA end is better matched by TRBJ2-7. Germline-derived CDR1 and CDR2 are KGHDR and SFDVKD. The CDR3 runs to 14 residues. The CDR3 loop is CATSQPGQGNEQYF. DNA of the CDR3: TGTGCCACCAGTCAACCGGGACAGGGTAACGAGCAGTACTTC.

This clonotype was counted a few times. The genes are TRBV7-9 and TRBJ1-6, with 8 bases identical to TRBD1. Trimming removed 3 bases from V and 10 bases from J; junction bases left unmatched: 8. Germline V gives CDR1 SEHNR, CDR2 FQNEAQ (reference sequence). The CDR3 totals 15 residues. The CDR3 spells CASSFGTGLGSPLHF. For the CDR3, the DNA is TGTGCCAGCAGCTTCGGGACAGGCCTGGGGTCACCCCTCCACTTT.

This chain joins TRBV28 and TRBJ2-5, with D tentatively TRBD2 (6 bases). CDR1 MDHEN and CDR2 SYDVKM come from the germline V gene. The length of the CDR3 is 15 residues. Trimming left V 6 bases short and J 5 bases short, with 19 bases between. The CDR3 region is CASRSAPGRPETQYF. Here the CDR3 DNA reads TGTGCCAGCAGATCTGCCCCTGGGAGGCCGGAGACCCAGTACTTC. Full variable domain (outside the CDR3, taken from reference TRBV28 and TRBJ2-5): DVKVTQSSRYLVKRTGEKVFLECVQDMDHENMFWYRQDPGLGLRLIYFSYDVKMKEKGDIPEGYSVSREKKERFSLILESASTNQTSMYLCASRSAPGRPETQYFGPGTRLLVL.

This clonotype has just a few counts. CDR3 residues: CSVEGDIPYEQYF. The CDR3 coding sequence is TGCAGCGTTGAGGGTGACATCCCCTACGAGCAGTACTTC. The gene calls are TRBV29-1 and TRBJ2-7; D gene unclear. Germline V lookup: CDR1 SQVTM, CDR2 ANQGSEA. Trimming took off 3 bases at V and 2 bases at J, with 11 bases between the two ends. The CDR3 sequence is 13 residues long.

This clonotype has more than one count but fewer than ten. For the CDR3, the DNA is TGCAGTGCTCACGGACAGTATAGCAATCAGCCCCAGCATTTT. Protein sequence: CSAHGQYSNQPQHF. The rearrangement links TRBV20-1 to TRBJ1-5; perhaps TRBD1 as D (6 bases). The CDR3 runs to 14 residues. Germline V lookup: CDR1 DFQATT, CDR2 SNEGSKA (reference sequence). V was trimmed by 5 bases and J by 0 bases, leaving 11 bases between them.

At least ten counts were recorded for this clonotype. V is TRBV28 and J is TRBJ2-4; no definite D call. This CDR3 is built from 17 residues. The V gene's germline CDR1 is MDHEN and CDR2 SYDVKM. V gave up 2 bases and J gave up 8 bases, with 22 bases separating them. Here the CDR3 reads CASSLERLPDDIDIQYF. CDR3 bases: TGTGCCAGCAGTTTAGAGCGACTCCCCGATGATATAGACATTCAGTACTTC.

This clonotype has just one count. CDR3 nucleotide sequence: TGTGCCAGCAGTCCTCTAGCTGGAGGACGGCTTGTAGAGACCCAGTACTTC. Amino acid sequence: CASSPLAGGRLVETQYF. The V call is TRBV6-2 or TRBV6-3, the J call TRBJ2-5; D may be TRBD2 (5 bases). V was pared by 5 bases and J by 4 bases, with 23 bases between. The CDR3 is made up of 17 amino acids. Germline-derived CDR1 and CDR2 are MNHEY and SVGEGT.

This clonotype was observed a handful of times. The chain combines TRBV5-1 with TRBJ2-7; D remains ambiguous. The CDR3 extends over 14 amino acids. Trimming cost V 4 bases and J 0 bases, with 11 bases left between them. The germline V gene has CDR1 SGHRS and CDR2 YFSETQ. The CDR3 DNA reads TGCGCCAGCAGCCGAGAATCGAGCTCCTACGAGCAGTACTTC. As protein: CASSRESSSYEQYF.

The V call is TRBV7-6, the J call TRBJ2-6; D unresolved. CDR1 and CDR2 from the germline V gene are SGHVS and FNYEAQ. There are 16 residues in the CDR3. Trimming stripped 1 base from V and 3 bases from J, with 10 bases between. CDR3 loop: CASSLDSGGGANVLTF. In DNA form, the CDR3 reads TGTGCCAGCAGCTTAGATTCCGGCGGTGGGGCCAACGTCCTGACTTTC.

This chain links TRBV24-1 with TRBJ2-3; the D gene is possibly TRBD2 (5 bases). This CDR3 comprises 15 residues. The V gene's germline CDR1 is KGHDR and CDR2 SFDVKD. The V end was cut by 2 bases, the J end by 4 bases, with 12 bases between. The CDR3 DNA reads as TGTGCCACCAGTGATTCCCAGCGGTTTTCAGATACGCAGTATTTT. Translation gives CATSDSQRFSDTQYF.

The chain carries TRBV25-1 and TRBJ2-1; D unresolved. CDR3 length equals 14 residues. Looked up from germline, CDR1 is MGHDK and CDR2 is SYGVNS. With 2 bases removed from V and 6 bases from J, the gap between germline ends came to 11 bases. Here the CDR3 reads CASSEQVPANEQFF. The DNA of the CDR3 is TGTGCCAGCAGTGAACAAGTTCCAGCCAATGAGCAGTTCTTC.

The V call is TRBV20-1, the J call TRBJ2-1, with D possibly matching TRBD2 (6 bases). Looked up from germline, CDR1 is DFQATT and CDR2 is SNEGSKA (reference sequence). V was trimmed by 6 bases and J by 2 bases, leaving 23 bases between them. The CDR3 sequence is 17 residues long. The DNA for the CDR3 is TGCAGTGCCCTCGGGAATCGGCGGAGCGGGCCCTACAATGAGCAGTTCTTC. This encodes CSALGNRRSGPYNEQFF.

This rearrangement joins TRBV5-1 to TRBJ1-2, with 9 bases fitting TRBD1. With V trimmed by 4 bases and J by 2 bases, 6 bases remained unmatched. The germline gives CDR1 SGHRS, CDR2 YFSETQ. This CDR3 is 15 amino acids long. For the CDR3, the DNA is TGCGCCAGCAGCCTGGAACAGGGGGCCAACTATGGCTACACCTTC. This gives the protein CASSLEQGANYGYTF.

Only a few counts were recorded for this clonotype. V gene TRBV29-1 combines with J gene TRBJ2-5, with D uncertain. V was shortened by 3 bases and J by 4 bases, with 9 bases between the two germline ends. Per the germline V gene, CDR1 is SQVTM and CDR2 is ANQGSEA. The CDR3 contains 12 residues. CDR3 sequence (DNA): TGCAGCGTTGATGGGGTATCAGAGACCCAGTACTTC. Protein sequence: CSVDGVSETQYF.

The chain employs TRBV4-3 and TRBJ2-3; tentative D call: TRBD1 (5 bases). This CDR3 contains 14 residues. Germline CDR1 reads LGHNA; CDR2 reads YSLEER. V lost 3 bases to trimming and J lost 3 bases, with 10 bases between them. Written as DNA, the CDR3 is TGCGCCAGCAGCCACCTGACAGCTACAGATACGCAGTATTTT. This gives the protein CASSHLTATDTQYF.

This rearrangement joins TRBV7-4 to TRBJ1-4, with 11 positions matching TRBD1. J gave up 5 bases and V 6 bases, and 11 bases lay outside the gene matches. Germline CDR1 and CDR2: SGHVT and SQSDAQ. This CDR3 is built from 17 residues. DNA for the CDR3: TGTGCCAGCAGTCTATGGACAGGGGGCTTTTCCAATGAAAAACTGTTTTTT. This encodes CASSLWTGGFSNEKLFF. Full variable domain (remainder filled in from reference TRBV7-4 and TRBJ1-4): GAGVSQSPRYKVAKRGRDVALRCDSISGHVTLYWYRQTLGQGSEVLTYSQSDAQRDKSGRPSGRFSAERPERSVSTLKIQRTEQGDSAVYLCASSLWTGGFSNEKLFFGSGTQLSVL.

This clonotype was counted between two and nine times. V and J are TRBV5-1 and TRBJ2-3; the D gene is possibly TRBD1 (6 bases). This CDR3 contains 15 residues. Trimming left V 0 bases short and J 2 bases short, with 10 bases between. CDR1 is SGHRS, CDR2 YFSETQ, per germline. The CDR3 DNA reads TGCGCCAGCAGCTTGGATACAGGGAACACAGATACGCAGTATTTT. As protein: CASSLDTGNTDTQYF.

This clonotype was picked up a small number of times. J is TRBJ2-7 and V is TRBV9; D might be TRBD2 (5 bases). CDR1 and CDR2 from the germline V gene are SGDLS and YYNGEE. The CDR3 is made up of 14 amino acids. V gave up 4 bases and J gave up 4 bases, with 15 bases separating them. CDR3 in amino acids: CASSPSPSGYEQYF. The CDR3 DNA follows: TGTGCCAGCAGCCCTAGCCCCTCGGGTTACGAGCAGTACTTC.

This chain joins TRBV7-8 and TRBJ2-3, with D perhaps matching TRBD1 (7 bases). The germline V and J ends were trimmed by 5 bases and 3 bases, with 12 bases remaining between them. The CDR3 runs 14 residues. Germline assignment: CDR1 SGHVS and CDR2 FQNEAQ. CDR3 loop: CASSPGGMTDTQYF. The CDR3, as DNA: TGTGCCAGCAGCCCAGGGGGGATGACAGATACGCAGTATTTT.